The 9 T cell receptor beta chains given below trace back to one sample, sequenced in a study of breast tumors, draining lymph nodes, adjacent tissues. TCRdb redid the calling of the multiplex PCR reads with MiXCR, one entry per CDR3 protein. Here the sample spans roughly 80,000 distinct CDR3 sequences, roughly 20% being singletons. The lymph nodes were axillary draining lymph nodes from breast cancer patients. Sequenced input: axillary lymph node tissue. All receptors come from a female donor with breast cancer. Some clones in this sample may be carry-over from other donors' samples.

As regards this clonotype: Since a much larger clone is just one base distant, this may be a read error. This chain uses TRBV9 with TRBJ2-5; D is perhaps TRBD1 (5 bases). The CDR3 extends over 14 amino acids. Germline values: CDR1 SGDLS, CDR2 YYNGEE. Trimming removed 7 bases from V and 5 bases from J, with 18 bases in between. CDR3 nucleotides: TGTGCCAGCGGCCTAACCCAGGGTGAGGAGACCCAGTACTTC. Its protein is CASGLTQGEETQYF.

The chain combines TRBV29-1 with TRBJ1-1, with TRBD1 matching over 9 bases. Trimming at V came to 7 bases and at J to 6 bases, leaving 6 bases not matched to a gene. The V gene's germline CDR1 is SQVTM and CDR2 ANQGSEA. The CDR3 runs to 12 residues. The CDR3 is CSAGTGRAEAFF. In DNA form, the CDR3 reads TGCAGCGCCGGGACAGGGAGAGCTGAAGCTTTCTTT.

This clonotype was counted many times. This sequence joins TRBV12-3 or TRBV12-4 and TRBJ2-7; TRBD1 or TRBD2 may be the D gene (5 bases each). CDR3 size: 13 residues. Deletions cut 0 bases from V and 6 bases from J, with 9 bases between. The CDR3 here is CASSLAARGEQYF. The CDR3 nucleotides are TGTGCCAGCAGTTTAGCAGCGAGGGGCGAGCAGTACTTC.

Concerning this clonotype itself: A read error is possible here, since a much larger clone lies one base away. CDR3 region: CAISDTGTGVLGELLF. The CDR3, as DNA: TGTGCCATCAGTGATACCGGGACAGGGGTGCTCGGGGAGCTGCTTTTT. V and J are TRBV10-3 and TRBJ2-2, with TRBD1 identical over 10 bases. Germline V gene data show CDR1 as ENHRY and CDR2 as SYGVKD. The CDR3 runs to 16 residues.

About this clonotype: A much larger clone lies one base from this, so it may be a read error. The chain couples TRBV9 to TRBJ2-2, with a tentative D call TRBD2 (5 bases). The germline V gene has CDR1 SGDLS and CDR2 YYNGEE. This CDR3 is built from 16 residues. Trimming removed 3 bases at V and 5 bases at J, with 17 bases between. CDR3: CASSASSRTATGELFF. The CDR3 DNA sequence: TGTGCCAGCAGCGCCTCTAGCAGGACTGCAACCGGGGAGCTGTTTTTT.

For this clonotype: A clone one base away is much larger, so this may be a read error. The chain is built from TRBV2 and TRBJ1-2, with D possibly being TRBD1 (5 bases). CDR3 length: 15 amino acids. CDR1 and CDR2 from the germline V gene are SNHLY and FYNNEI. The CDR3 sequence is CASGEATGGFYGYTF. CDR3 nucleotides: TGTGCCAGCGGTGAAGCAACGGGGGGATTCTATGGCTACACCTTC.

This clonotype was seen many times. The CDR3 reads CSVEDLVSPGNIQYF. CDR3 sequence (DNA): TGCAGCGTTGAAGATCTCGTATCGCCGGGGAACATTCAGTACTTC. The chain couples TRBV29-1 to TRBJ2-4, with D possibly TRBD2 on 5 matching bases. Germline loops: CDR1 SQVTM, CDR2 ANQGSEA. The CDR3 is 15 amino acids. Trimming took off 0 bases at V and 7 bases at J, with 16 bases between the two ends.

The rearrangement links TRBV27 to TRBJ2-1; D is possibly TRBD2 (6 bases). V lost 5 bases, J lost 8 bases, and 16 bases lay in between. Germline CDR1 is MNHEY and CDR2 is SMNVEV (reference sequence). The CDR3 is 14 residues long. The CDR3 DNA follows: TGTGCCAGCAGTACCCCGGGTGGGGAGGATGAGCAGTTCTTC. The encoded protein is CASSTPGGEDEQFF.

This clonotype was detected ten times or more. The rearrangement joins TRBV6-1 to TRBJ2-7; 7 bases align to TRBD1. The junction had 7 bases not matched to a gene; V was cut back by 0 bases and J by 5 bases. From germline, CDR1 is MNHNS and CDR2 SASEGT. The CDR3 runs 15 residues. The chain's CDR3 is CASSEAPDRYNEQYF. The CDR3 nucleotides read TGTGCCAGCAGTGAAGCTCCGGACAGGTATAACGAGCAGTACTTC.